Below, 9 T cell receptor beta chains from the same sample are listed, as sequenced in a study of shared clonotypes between healthy human individuals. Data came from immunoSEQ multiplex PCR; TCRdb stores just in-frame clones and leaves some out. The sample contains about 2.3 million clones, 85% to 95% of which appear only once. Sequenced sample: naive CD4+ T cells from PBMCs. Subset of the sample: CD45RA+ positively selected. All receptors derive from a man between 18 and 35 years old in good health. Some clones in this sample may be carry-over from other donors' samples.

The genes are TRBV13 and TRBJ1-2; possible D gene TRBD1, 5 bases. CDR3 length: 15 amino acids. V was trimmed by 5 bases and J by 3 bases, leaving 16 bases between them. The germline V gene encodes CDR1 PRHDT and CDR2 FYEKMQ (reference sequence). CDR3 DNA: TGTGCCAGCAGCCTTCGACAGAGATCTGACTATGGCTACACCTTC. Protein: CASSLRQRSDYGYTF.

The chain recombines TRBV30 with TRBJ1-4, with D uncertain. The germline gives CDR1 GTSNPN, CDR2 SVGIG (reference sequence). The CDR3 is 12 amino acids. V was cut by 5 bases and J by 0 bases, with 4 bases left in between. The CDR3 coding sequence is TGTGCCTGGGGAACAACTAATGAAAAACTGTTTTTT. Amino acid sequence: CAWGTTNEKLFF.

This clone was found a few times. This chain links TRBV19 with TRBJ1-4; weak D call: TRBD1 (5 bases). The CDR3 extends over 14 amino acids. From germline, CDR1 is LNHDA and CDR2 SQIVND (reference sequence). V dropped 5 bases and J dropped 8 bases, with 15 bases sitting between them. CDR3 protein: CASSPGLRFEKLFF. The CDR3 DNA reads as TGTGCCAGTAGTCCGGGACTGAGGTTCGAAAAACTGTTTTTT.

V and J are TRBV6-5 and TRBJ2-3; a possible D gene is TRBD2 (6 bases). Trimming left V 5 bases short and J 0 bases short, with 12 bases between. This CDR3 has 15 residues. Germline-derived CDR1 and CDR2 are MNHEY and SVGAGI. DNA of the CDR3: TGTGCCAGCAGTATTACTAGCACTAGCACAGATACGCAGTATTTT. It yields the protein CASSITSTSTDTQYF.

Worth noting for this clone: Other nucleotide sequences from this sample produce the same CDR3. The chain employs TRBV7-2 and TRBJ2-3, with D perhaps matching TRBD1 (5 bases). Deletions cut 1 base from V and 4 bases from J, with 9 bases between. The CDR3 extends over 14 amino acids. CDR1 is SGHTA, CDR2 FQGNSA, per germline. In nucleotides, the CDR3 is TGTGCCAGCAGCTTAGGGCCCAGGGCAGATACGCAGTATTTT. Translation: CASSLGPRADTQYF.

The V and J genes are TRBV6-5 and TRBJ2-1; D gene uncertain. V lost 6 bases and J lost 5, with 5 bases in between. The V gene's germline CDR1 is MNHEY and CDR2 SVGAGI. CDR3 size: 11 residues. Written as DNA, the CDR3 is TGTGCCAGCAGGCAAGACAATGAGCAGTTCTTC. Its translation: CASRQDNEQFF.

The chain uses TRBV9 and TRBJ1-5; no clear D. CDR3 length equals 13 residues. The germline V and J ends were trimmed by 4 bases and 10 bases, with 15 bases remaining between them. Germline V gene sequence: CDR1 SGDLS, CDR2 YYNGEE. The CDR3: CASSPAPSTPQHF. DNA of the CDR3: TGTGCCAGCAGCCCAGCCCCCTCCACCCCCCAGCATTTT. The full variable domain, its missing parts supplied by reference TRBV9 and TRBJ1-5, is DSGVTQTPKHLITATGQRVTLRCSPRSGDLSVYWYQQSLDQGLQFLIQYYNGEERAKGNILERFSAQQFPDLHSELNLSSLELGDSALYFCASSPAPSTPQHFGDGTRLSIL.

This chain links TRBV13 with TRBJ2-7; TRBD2 matches 10 bases. The junction had 16 bases not matched to a gene; V was cut back by 4 bases and J by 7 bases. Per germline, CDR1 PRHDT and CDR2 FYEKMQ (reference sequence). CDR3 size: 17 residues. The CDR3 here is CASSSGLAAFPLGEQYF. CDR3 in DNA: TGTGCCAGCAGCTCCGGACTAGCGGCTTTCCCTCTGGGGGAGCAGTACTTC.

In this sample, this clone turned up a few times. Other DNA sequences within the sample encode an identical CDR3. The chain is built from TRBV30 and TRBJ1-1; D is possibly TRBD1 (6 bases). Per the germline V gene, CDR1 is GTSNPN and CDR2 is SVGIG (reference sequence). This CDR3 spans 13 amino acids. V was trimmed by 3 bases and J by 1 base, leaving 9 bases between them. CDR3 coding DNA: TGTGCCTGGAGGGACAGTCCGAACACTGAAGCTTTCTTT. Translating it yields CAWRDSPNTEAFF.